Included here is one T cell receptor (beta chain) sequence, with context. RNA transcripts served as the template for amplifying TCR beta CDR3 regions. A first-round RT-PCR of the TCR CDR3 used the HTBI primer set. TCRdb ran MiXCR on the multiplex PCR reads and lists one entry per CDR3 protein. The sample includes roughly 580,000 distinct CDR3 sequences, approximately 15% of them seen just once. This sample was taken from a study of T cells in Graves' hyperthyroidism and ophthalmopathy. The CDR3 runs 15 residues. The V end was cut by 5 bases, the J end by 5 bases, with 18 bases between. Germline lookup yields CDR1 SGHVS and CDR2 FQNEAQ. PBMCs came from 8.5 to 10 ml fresh peripheral blood.

The source material was blood. This sequence originates from a woman in her twenties or thirties with Graves' hyperthyroidism that later progressed to Graves' ophthalmopathy. The chain employs TRBV7-8 and TRBJ1-1; D is uncertain. CDR3 loop: CASSPAVTEETEAFF. The CDR3, as DNA: TGTGCCAGCAGCCCCGCCGTGACTGAGGAGACTGAAGCTTTCTTT.